Presented here are 29 T cell receptor beta chains from one specimen sequenced in a study of blood T cell repertoires in COVID-19. Assay: immunoSEQ multiplex PCR; the TCRdb copy retains only in-frame clones and omits some. Of 90,000 to 150,000 clones detected, more than 60% appear once; the ten largest clones hold roughly 6.2%. Sequenced material: peripheral blood. Receptor source: a man in his sixties or seventies with acute or convalescent COVID-19.

CDR3 protein: CATTEMRESEQFF. Here the CDR3 DNA reads TGTGCCACCACGGAGATGCGGGAGTCTGAGCAGTTCTTC. The chain is built from TRBV28 and TRBJ2-1, with TRBD2 matching 7 bases. V shed 10 bases and J 9 bases; nucleotides not matched to a gene: 12. The CDR3 sequence is 13 residues long. Germline V CDR1 and CDR2: MDHEN, SYDVKM.

J is TRBJ2-4 and V is TRBV23-1; maybe TRBD1 (5 bases). TRBV23-1 is annotated as an ORF whose role is uncertain. This CDR3 spans 16 amino acids. With 7 bases removed from V and 0 bases from J, the gap between germline ends came to 16 bases. The DNA of the CDR3 is TGCGCCAGCATCTGGCTTGACAGCTTAGCCAAAAACATTCAGTACTTC. Amino acids: CASIWLDSLAKNIQYF.

This chain joins TRBV3-1 (or the pseudogene TRBV3-2) and TRBJ1-5; TRBD1 is a possible D gene (5 bases). Germline values: CDR1 LGHDT, CDR2 YNNKEL (reference sequence). Trimming removed 5 bases at V and 4 bases at J, with 9 bases between. The CDR3 contains 13 residues. This CDR3 is CASSETVNQPQHF. The DNA for the CDR3 is TGTGCCAGCAGCGAGACAGTGAATCAGCCCCAGCATTTT.

The chain joins TRBV6-5 to TRBJ1-2; unclear D gene. The CDR3 has 14 residues. Per germline, CDR1 MNHEY and CDR2 SVGAGI. V was cut by 8 bases and J by 1 base, with 14 bases left in between. CDR3: CASSSGEGNYGYTF. The CDR3 coding sequence is TGTGCCAGCTCCTCCGGGGAGGGTAACTATGGCTACACCTTC.

The V and J genes are TRBV29-1 and TRBJ2-5; 7 bases align to TRBD1. Germline CDR1 SQVTM, CDR2 ANQGSEA. With 1 base clipped from V and 4 bases from J, the junction kept 9 bases outside the gene matches. The CDR3 runs 15 residues. CDR3 coding DNA: TGCAGCGTTGAAGGGCGAGGGCAGGGGGTAGAGACCCAGTACTTC. This translates into CSVEGRGQGVETQYF. The full variable domain, in which reference TRBV29-1 and TRBJ2-5 provide the parts outside the CDR3, is SAVISQKPSRDICQRGTSLTIQCQVDSQVTMMFWYRQQPGQSLTLIATANQGSEATYESGFVIDKFPISRPNLTFSTLTVSNMSPEDSSIYLCSVEGRGQGVETQYFGPGTRLLVL.

This clone was seen only a few times. The rearrangement joins TRBV5-5 to TRBJ2-2; weak D call: TRBD2 (7 bases). The CDR3 covers 20 residues. Germline CDR1 SGHKS, CDR2 YYEKEE (reference sequence). Trimming left V 2 bases short and J 0 bases short, with 23 bases between. The CDR3 loop is CASSLPPPGRGRTNTGELFF. The CDR3 region has the DNA TGTGCCAGCAGCTTACCCCCACCTGGGCGGGGGCGAACGAACACCGGGGAGCTGTTTTTT.

This chain links TRBV5-1 with TRBJ1-5; D possibly corresponds to TRBD1 (6 bases). The CDR3 consists of 15 residues. The V end was cut by 0 bases, the J end by 3 bases, with 10 bases between. The germline CDR1 and CDR2 sequences are SGHRS and YFSETQ. The chain's CDR3 is CASSLVAGANQPQHF. CDR3 in DNA: TGCGCCAGCAGCTTGGTGGCAGGGGCCAATCAGCCCCAGCATTTT.

V is TRBV5-1 and J is TRBJ1-1; tentative D call: TRBD1 (6 bases). The CDR3 is made up of 14 amino acids. Trimming removed 3 bases at V and 2 bases at J, with 11 bases between. The germline gives CDR1 SGHRS, CDR2 YFSETQ. CDR3 sequence reads: CASSSATGNTEAFF. CDR3 DNA: TGCGCCAGCAGCTCCGCGACAGGAAACACTGAAGCTTTCTTT.

This clone showed up just once. Here the CDR3 reads CATSKGTRSDTQYF. The CDR3 nucleotides are TGTGCCACCAGTAAAGGGACTAGGTCAGATACGCAGTATTTT. The gene calls are TRBV24-1 and TRBJ2-3; 8 nucleotides align to TRBD2. The V gene's germline CDR1 is KGHDR and CDR2 SFDVKD. The CDR3 loop spans 14 amino acids. J gave up 4 bases and V 6 bases, and 5 bases lay outside the gene matches.

The V and J genes are TRBV19 and TRBJ1-1; possibly TRBD1 for D (6 bases). V was shortened by 4 bases and J by 5 bases, with 17 bases between the two germline ends. Per the germline V gene, CDR1 is LNHDA and CDR2 is SQIVND (reference sequence). The CDR3 has 15 residues. For the CDR3, the DNA is TGTGCCAGTAGTACCCCCGCGGGGGCGCGGACTGAAGCTTTCTTT. Translated, it gives CASSTPAGARTEAFF. Based on the CDR3 plus reference TRBV19 and TRBJ1-1, the full variable domain is DGGITQSPKYLFRKEGQNVTLSCEQNLNHDAMYWYRQDPGQGLRLIYYSQIVNDFQKGDIAEGYSVSREKKESFPLTVTSAQKNPTAFYLCASSTPAGARTEAFFGQGTRLTVV.

The table lists this clone with a few counts. This rearrangement joins TRBV5-5 to TRBJ2-2, with 7 bases fitting TRBD2. CDR1 SGHKS and CDR2 YYEKEE come from the germline V gene (reference sequence). This CDR3 is 18 amino acids long. V shed 0 bases, J shed 4 bases, and the junction held 12 bases outside the gene matches. CDR3 sequence reads: CASSLGPSAGALTGELFF. The CDR3 region has the DNA TGTGCCAGCAGCTTGGGCCCCTCTGCGGGAGCCCTCACCGGGGAGCTGTTTTTT.

The chain carries TRBV30 and TRBJ2-5, with 9 bases fitting TRBD2. The CDR3 covers 15 residues. Losses at the gene ends were 1 base for V and 0 bases for J; bases not matched to a gene: 3. CDR1 GTSNPN and CDR2 SVGIG come from the germline V gene (reference sequence). The CDR3 loop reads CAWSETSGYQETQYF. In DNA form, the CDR3 reads TGTGCCTGGAGTGAGACTAGCGGATACCAAGAGACCCAGTACTTC. Filled out from reference TRBV30 and TRBJ2-5, the complete variable domain reads SQTIHQWPATLVQPVGSPLSLECTVEGTSNPNLYWYRQAAGRGLQLLFYSVGIGQISSEVPQNLSASRPQDRQFILSSKKLLLSDSGFYLCAWSETSGYQETQYFGPGTRLLVL.

The rearrangement joins TRBV4-1 to TRBJ1-2; 9 bases fit TRBD1. The V segment lost 2 bases and the J segment 4 bases; nucleotides outside the gene matches: 20. This CDR3 has 20 amino acids. CDR1 is MGHRA and CDR2 is YSYEKL in the germline V gene. The CDR3 nucleotides are TGCGCCAGCAGCCAACCTAAGGGACAGGGTCAAAACCAGAGGATCTATGGCTACACCTTC. The encoded protein is CASSQPKGQGQNQRIYGYTF.

The chain couples TRBV3-1 (or the pseudogene TRBV3-2) to TRBJ2-5, with 9 bases fitting TRBD1. The CDR3 runs 16 residues. Germline trimming cut 2 bases from V and 5 bases from J; bases unmatched to any gene: 9. Germline CDR1 LGHDT, CDR2 YNNKEL (reference sequence). The CDR3 region has the DNA TGTGCCAGCAGCCAAATATCACAGGGGGCGGGTGAGACCCAGTACTTC. It codes for CASSQISQGAGETQYF.

This rearrangement joins TRBV28 to TRBJ2-1; 7 bases fit TRBD2. The CDR3 contains 15 residues. CDR1 is MDHEN and CDR2 is SYDVKM in the germline V gene. With 6 bases clipped from V and 8 bases from J, the junction kept 13 bases outside the gene matches. Written as DNA, the CDR3 is TGTGCCAGCAGCCCGGGGGGAGGACCCTCGGATGAGCAGTTCTTC. This gives the protein CASSPGGGPSDEQFF. The variable domain in full, with the rest retrieved from reference TRBV28 and TRBJ2-1, is DVKVTQSSRYLVKRTGEKVFLECVQDMDHENMFWYRQDPGLGLRLIYFSYDVKMKEKGDIPEGYSVSREKKERFSLILESASTNQTSMYLCASSPGGGPSDEQFFGPGTRLTVL.

The rearrangement joins TRBV11-3 to TRBJ2-3, with 11 bases aligning to TRBD2. The V segment lost 5 bases and the J segment 3 bases; nucleotides outside the gene matches: 4. Looked up from germline, CDR1 is SGHNT and CDR2 is YENEEA. The CDR3 extends over 15 amino acids. The CDR3 coding sequence is TGTGCCAGCAGCGTAGCGGGAGGGGGGACAGATACGCAGTATTTT. It specifies CASSVAGGGTDTQYF.

The J gene is TRBJ2-3, the V gene TRBV11-2, with unresolved D. Germline CDR1 and CDR2: SGHAT and FQNNGV. The CDR3 totals 15 residues. The V end lost 5 bases, the J end lost 2 bases, and 14 bases lay between the germline ends. This CDR3 is CASSPRLEATDTQYF. CDR3 nucleotides: TGTGCCAGCAGCCCCCGTCTAGAAGCCACAGATACGCAGTATTTT.

The chain uses TRBV6-5 and TRBJ2-7, with 8 positions matching TRBD1. Unmatched junction bases numbered 7, after V lost 2 bases and J lost 4 bases. In germline, CDR1 is MNHEY, CDR2 SVGAGI. This CDR3 contains 15 residues. In nucleotides, the CDR3 is TGTGCCAGCAGTTACATTCAGGGGGCTCAGTACGAGCAGTACTTC. This translates into CASSYIQGAQYEQYF.

The rearrangement joins TRBV5-1 to TRBJ2-7; D possibly corresponds to TRBD2 (6 bases). The V end lost 0 bases, the J end lost 5 bases, and 15 bases lay between the germline ends. Per germline, CDR1 SGHRS and CDR2 YFSETQ. This CDR3 region has 15 residues. The CDR3 is CASSLAGTQPDEQYF. As DNA, the CDR3 is TGCGCCAGCAGCTTGGCTGGGACTCAACCGGACGAGCAGTACTTC. Full variable domain (rest looked up from reference TRBV5-1 and TRBJ2-7): KAGVTQTPRYLIKTRGQQVTLSCSPISGHRSVSWYQQTPGQGLQFLFEYFSETQRNKGNFPGRFSGRQFSNSRSEMNVSTLELGDSALYLCASSLAGTQPDEQYFGPGTRLTVT.

The V call is TRBV28, the J call TRBJ1-1; TRBD1 aligns across 7 bases. The CDR3 is 15 residues long. CDR1 MDHEN and CDR2 SYDVKM come from the germline V gene. The trim removed 5 bases at V and 1 base at J, leaving 7 bases unmatched. The CDR3 DNA follows: TGTGCCAGCAGTCCGCCCCAGGGGGAGAACACTGAAGCTTTCTTT. This encodes CASSPPQGENTEAFF.

This chain links TRBV2 with TRBJ2-3, with D perhaps matching TRBD1 (6 bases). V lost 4 bases, J lost 4 bases, and 18 bases lay in between. Germline-derived CDR1 and CDR2 are SNHLY and FYNNEI. CDR3 length equals 16 residues. CDR3 sequence: CASSVRDLGQSDTQYF. CDR3 nucleotide sequence: TGTGCCAGCAGTGTTAGGGACCTGGGACAATCAGATACGCAGTATTTT.

The chain employs TRBV28 and TRBJ1-2, with D possibly TRBD1 on 5 matching bases. Germline V lookup: CDR1 MDHEN, CDR2 SYDVKM. Trimming left V 2 bases short and J 8 bases short, with 9 bases between. The CDR3 loop spans 12 amino acids. The CDR3 loop reads CASSLAGWGYTF. CDR3 DNA: TGTGCCAGCAGTTTAGCAGGGTGGGGCTACACCTTC.

This sequence joins TRBV30 and TRBJ1-1, with no clear D. The V gene's germline CDR1 is GTSNPN and CDR2 SVGIG (reference sequence). The V end was cut by 4 bases, the J end by 6 bases, with 18 bases between. The CDR3 totals 14 residues. The CDR3: CAWISGVPDSEAFF. In nucleotides, the CDR3 is TGTGCCTGGATTAGCGGGGTTCCGGATTCTGAAGCTTTCTTT.

This clone was detected only once. The V call is TRBV5-1, the J call TRBJ1-1; the match to TRBD1 covers 7 bases. The V gene's germline CDR1 is SGHRS and CDR2 YFSETQ. V lost 3 bases and J lost 6; bases outside the gene matches: 5. The CDR3 has 13 residues. CDR3 in amino acids: CASSSRGHAEAFF. CDR3 DNA: TGCGCCAGCAGCTCGAGGGGGCACGCTGAAGCTTTCTTT.

The chain joins TRBV4-3 to TRBJ2-1; D is perhaps TRBD2 (7 bases). Trimming removed 4 bases at V and 4 bases at J, with 17 bases between. The length of the CDR3 is 16 residues. Germline lookup yields CDR1 LGHNA and CDR2 YSLEER. CDR3 protein: CASSRDTGGTYNEQFF. The CDR3 region has the DNA TGCGCCAGCAGCCGTGATACGGGGGGCACGTACAATGAGCAGTTCTTC.

This clone was counted between two and nine times. The V call is TRBV4-3, the J call TRBJ2-3; D unclear. Germline V gene lookup returns CDR1 LGHNA and CDR2 YSLEER. The V gene lost 1 base and the J gene lost 4 bases, with 9 bases spanning the gap. The CDR3 runs 14 residues. CDR3 nucleotide sequence: TGCGCCAGCAGCCAAGGGGCCGTCTCAGATACGCAGTATTTT. It encodes CASSQGAVSDTQYF.

The chain is built from TRBV5-1 and TRBJ2-1, with 8 bases aligning to TRBD2. V gave up 3 bases and J gave up 9 bases; unmatched junction bases: 8. Germline V gives CDR1 SGHRS, CDR2 YFSETQ. The CDR3 totals 14 residues. Here the CDR3 reads CASSYPGLGSEQFF. CDR3 in DNA: TGCGCCAGCAGCTACCCGGGACTAGGAAGTGAGCAGTTCTTC.

The rearrangement links TRBV15 to TRBJ2-7; D unresolved. This CDR3 spans 15 amino acids. Germline lookup yields CDR1 LNHNV and CDR2 YYDKDF (reference sequence). The V and J ends lost 0 bases and 2 bases respectively, with 11 bases between them. The CDR3 reads CATSRDLSRTYEQYF. For the CDR3, the DNA is TGTGCCACCAGCAGAGATTTATCGAGGACCTACGAGCAGTACTTC.

The V gene is TRBV15, the J gene TRBJ1-2; no definite D call. V lost 0 bases and J lost 4, with 15 bases in between. Germline V gene sequence: CDR1 LNHNV, CDR2 YYDKDF (reference sequence). CDR3 size: 16 residues. The CDR3 loop reads CATSRDRVTEGYGYTF. CDR3 DNA: TGTGCCACCAGCAGAGATAGAGTTACGGAGGGCTATGGCTACACCTTC.